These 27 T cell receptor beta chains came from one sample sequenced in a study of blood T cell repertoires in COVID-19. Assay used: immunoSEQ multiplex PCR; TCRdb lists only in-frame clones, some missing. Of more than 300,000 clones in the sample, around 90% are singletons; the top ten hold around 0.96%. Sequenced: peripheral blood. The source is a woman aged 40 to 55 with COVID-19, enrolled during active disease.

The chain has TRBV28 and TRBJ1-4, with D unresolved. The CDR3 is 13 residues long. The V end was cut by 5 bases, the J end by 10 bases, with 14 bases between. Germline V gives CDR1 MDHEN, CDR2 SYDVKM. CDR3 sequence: CASSPTSGRKLFF. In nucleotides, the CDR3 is TGTGCCAGCAGTCCGACCAGCGGGAGAAAACTGTTTTTT.

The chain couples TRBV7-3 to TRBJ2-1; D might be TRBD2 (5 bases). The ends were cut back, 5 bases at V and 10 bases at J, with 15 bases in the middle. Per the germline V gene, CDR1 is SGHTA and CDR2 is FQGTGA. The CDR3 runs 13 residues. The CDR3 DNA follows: TGTGCCAGCAGCGTTGCGGCTAGCCCAGAGCAGTTCTTC. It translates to CASSVAASPEQFF.

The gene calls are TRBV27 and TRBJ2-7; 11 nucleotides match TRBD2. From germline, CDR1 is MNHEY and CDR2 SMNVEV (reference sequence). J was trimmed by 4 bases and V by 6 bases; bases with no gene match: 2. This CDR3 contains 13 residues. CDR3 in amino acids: CASRLAGAYEQYF. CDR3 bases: TGTGCCAGCAGACTAGCGGGAGCATACGAGCAGTACTTC.

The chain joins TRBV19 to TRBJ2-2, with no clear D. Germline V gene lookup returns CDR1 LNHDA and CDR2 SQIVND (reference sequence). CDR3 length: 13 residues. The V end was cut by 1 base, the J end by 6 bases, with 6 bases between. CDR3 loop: CASSIVSPGELFF. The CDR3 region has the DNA TGTGCCAGTAGTATAGTTAGTCCCGGGGAGCTGTTTTTT.

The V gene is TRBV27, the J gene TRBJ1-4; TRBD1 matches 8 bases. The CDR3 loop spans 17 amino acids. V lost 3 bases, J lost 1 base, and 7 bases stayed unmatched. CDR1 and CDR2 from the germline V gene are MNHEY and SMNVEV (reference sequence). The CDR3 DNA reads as TGTGCCAGCAGTTTCCACAGGGGGAAGGGAACTAATGAAAAACTGTTTTTT. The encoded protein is CASSFHRGKGTNEKLFF.

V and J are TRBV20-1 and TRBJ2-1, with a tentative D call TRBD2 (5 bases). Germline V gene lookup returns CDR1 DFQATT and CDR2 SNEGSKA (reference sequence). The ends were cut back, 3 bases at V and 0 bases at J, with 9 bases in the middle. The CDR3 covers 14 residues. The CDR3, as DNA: TGCAGTGCTAGTAGTGGGAGCTCCTACAATGAGCAGTTCTTC. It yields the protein CSASSGSSYNEQFF.

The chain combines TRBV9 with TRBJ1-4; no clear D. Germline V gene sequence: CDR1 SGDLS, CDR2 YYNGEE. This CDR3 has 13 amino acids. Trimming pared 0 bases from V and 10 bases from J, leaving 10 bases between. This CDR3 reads CASSVGGDGKLFF. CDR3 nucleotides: TGTGCCAGCAGCGTAGGGGGAGATGGAAAACTGTTTTTT.

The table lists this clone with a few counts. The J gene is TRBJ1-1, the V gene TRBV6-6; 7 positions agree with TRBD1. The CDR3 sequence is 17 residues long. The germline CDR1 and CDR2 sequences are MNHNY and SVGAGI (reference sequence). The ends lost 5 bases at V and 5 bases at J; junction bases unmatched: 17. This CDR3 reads CASSPVGNRGGWTEAFF. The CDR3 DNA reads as TGTGCCAGCAGTCCAGTTGGCAACAGGGGAGGTTGGACTGAAGCTTTCTTT.

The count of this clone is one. The CDR3 sequence: CASSLVTGASSGNTIYF. CDR3 sequence (DNA): TGTGCCAGCAGCTTAGTGACAGGGGCCAGCTCTGGAAACACCATATATTTT. The V call is TRBV7-2, the J call TRBJ1-3; 8 bases agree with TRBD1. The germline gives CDR1 SGHTA, CDR2 FQGNSA. CDR3 length equals 17 residues. Trimming took 1 base from V and 0 from J; bases not matched to a gene: 5.

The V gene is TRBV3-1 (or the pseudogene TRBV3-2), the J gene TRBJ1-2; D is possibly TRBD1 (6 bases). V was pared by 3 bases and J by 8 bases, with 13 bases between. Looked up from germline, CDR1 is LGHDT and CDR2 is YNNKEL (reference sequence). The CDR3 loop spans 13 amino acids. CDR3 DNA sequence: TGTGCCAGCAGCCACAACCACAGGGCAGGCTACACCTTC. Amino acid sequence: CASSHNHRAGYTF.

The CDR3 nucleotides are TGCGCCAGCAGCTTGGAAGCCTCTGGAAACACCATATATTTT. Translation gives CASSLEASGNTIYF. The V call is TRBV5-1, the J call TRBJ1-3; the D is unclear. This CDR3 is 14 amino acids long. V was clipped by 0 bases and J by 0 bases, with 4 bases between them. Germline values: CDR1 SGHRS, CDR2 YFSETQ.

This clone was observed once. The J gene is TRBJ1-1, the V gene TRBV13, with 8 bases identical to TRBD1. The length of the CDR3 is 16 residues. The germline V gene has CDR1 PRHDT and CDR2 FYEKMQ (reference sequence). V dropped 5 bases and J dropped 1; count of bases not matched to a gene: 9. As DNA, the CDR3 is TGTGCCAGCAGCCTCAGGGGGCGCTGGGGGAACACTGAAGCTTTCTTT. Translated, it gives CASSLRGRWGNTEAFF.

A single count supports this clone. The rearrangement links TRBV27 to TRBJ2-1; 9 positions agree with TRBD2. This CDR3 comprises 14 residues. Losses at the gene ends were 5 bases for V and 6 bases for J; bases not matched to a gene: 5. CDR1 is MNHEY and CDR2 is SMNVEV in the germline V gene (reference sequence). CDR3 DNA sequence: TGTGCCAGCAGTCCCCTGGGACTAGCCAATGAGCAGTTCTTC. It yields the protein CASSPLGLANEQFF.

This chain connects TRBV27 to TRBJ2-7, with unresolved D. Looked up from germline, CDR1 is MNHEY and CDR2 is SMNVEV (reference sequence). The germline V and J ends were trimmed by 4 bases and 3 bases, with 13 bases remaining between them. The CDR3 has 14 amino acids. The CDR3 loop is CASSSHVRNYEQYF. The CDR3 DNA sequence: TGTGCCAGCAGTTCGCACGTGAGAAACTACGAGCAGTACTTC.

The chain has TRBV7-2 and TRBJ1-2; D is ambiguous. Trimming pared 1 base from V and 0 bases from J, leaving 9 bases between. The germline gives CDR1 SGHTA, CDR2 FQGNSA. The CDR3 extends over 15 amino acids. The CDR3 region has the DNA TGTGCCAGCAGCTTAGGGGCAGGTACTAACTATGGCTACACCTTC. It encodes CASSLGAGTNYGYTF.

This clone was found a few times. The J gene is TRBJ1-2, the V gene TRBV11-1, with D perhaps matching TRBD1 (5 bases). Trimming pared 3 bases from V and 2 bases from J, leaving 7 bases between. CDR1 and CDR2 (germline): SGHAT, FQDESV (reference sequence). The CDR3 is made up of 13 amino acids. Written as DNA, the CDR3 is TGTGCCAGCAGCTTCGGACAAAACTATGGCTACACCTTC. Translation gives CASSFGQNYGYTF.

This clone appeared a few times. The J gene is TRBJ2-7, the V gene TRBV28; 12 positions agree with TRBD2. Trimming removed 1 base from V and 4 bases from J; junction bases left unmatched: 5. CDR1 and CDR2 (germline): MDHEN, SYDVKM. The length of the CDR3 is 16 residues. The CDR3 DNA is TGTGCCAGCAGTTTATCTAGCGGGAGGGCCACATACGAGCAGTACTTC. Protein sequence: CASSLSSGRATYEQYF.

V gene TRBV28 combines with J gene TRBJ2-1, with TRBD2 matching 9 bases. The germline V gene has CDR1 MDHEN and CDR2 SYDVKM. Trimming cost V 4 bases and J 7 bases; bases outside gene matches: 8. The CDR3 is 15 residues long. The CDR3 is CASSSLAGVVNEQFF. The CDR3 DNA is TGTGCCAGCAGTTCCTTAGCGGGAGTGGTAAATGAGCAGTTCTTC.

This chain's CDR3 is CATSRDRELDEQYF. The CDR3 DNA is TGTGCCACCAGCAGGGACAGGGAGTTGGACGAGCAGTACTTC. The chain couples TRBV15 to TRBJ2-7, with 8 bases identical to TRBD1. Trimming cost V 3 bases and J 5 bases; bases outside gene matches: 6. CDR3 length equals 14 residues. From germline, CDR1 is LNHNV and CDR2 YYDKDF (reference sequence).

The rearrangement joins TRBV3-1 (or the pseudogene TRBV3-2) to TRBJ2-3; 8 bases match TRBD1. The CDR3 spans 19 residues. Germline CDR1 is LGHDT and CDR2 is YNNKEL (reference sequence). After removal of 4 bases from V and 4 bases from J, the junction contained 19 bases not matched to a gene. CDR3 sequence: CASSPYPTGAGGSADTQYF. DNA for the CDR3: TGTGCCAGCAGCCCCTACCCAACCGGGGCAGGGGGCTCGGCAGATACGCAGTATTTT.

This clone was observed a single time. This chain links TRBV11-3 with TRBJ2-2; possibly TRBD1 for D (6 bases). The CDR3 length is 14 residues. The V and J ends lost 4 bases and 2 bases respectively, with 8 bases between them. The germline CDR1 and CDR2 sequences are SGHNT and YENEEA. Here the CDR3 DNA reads TGTGCCAGCAGCTCGACAGGAAACACCGGGGAGCTGTTTTTT. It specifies CASSSTGNTGELFF.

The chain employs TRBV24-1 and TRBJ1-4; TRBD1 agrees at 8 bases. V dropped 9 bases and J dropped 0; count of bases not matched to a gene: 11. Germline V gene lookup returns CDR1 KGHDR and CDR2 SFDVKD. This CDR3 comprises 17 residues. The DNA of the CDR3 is TGTGCCACCGGTCCCGGGACAGGACAAACAACTAATGAAAAACTGTTTTTT. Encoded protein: CATGPGTGQTTNEKLFF.

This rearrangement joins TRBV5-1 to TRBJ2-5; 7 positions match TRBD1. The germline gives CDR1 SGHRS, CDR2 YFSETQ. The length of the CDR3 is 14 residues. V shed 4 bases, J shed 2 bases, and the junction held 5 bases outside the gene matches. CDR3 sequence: CASSRTGLQETQYF. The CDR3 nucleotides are TGCGCCAGCAGCAGGACAGGTCTACAAGAGACCCAGTACTTC.

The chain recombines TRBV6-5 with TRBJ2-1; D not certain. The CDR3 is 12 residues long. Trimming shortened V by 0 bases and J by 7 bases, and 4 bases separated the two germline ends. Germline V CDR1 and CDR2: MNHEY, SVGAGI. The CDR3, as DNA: TGTGCCAGCAGTTACTCCAAAAATGAGCAGTTCTTC. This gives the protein CASSYSKNEQFF.

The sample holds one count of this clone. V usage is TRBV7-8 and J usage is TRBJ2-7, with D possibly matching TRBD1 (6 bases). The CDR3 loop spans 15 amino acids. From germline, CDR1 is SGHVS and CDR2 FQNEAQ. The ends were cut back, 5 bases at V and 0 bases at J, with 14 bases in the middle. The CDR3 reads CASSPDRRPSYEQYF. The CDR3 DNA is TGTGCCAGCAGCCCCGACAGGCGTCCCTCCTACGAGCAGTACTTC.

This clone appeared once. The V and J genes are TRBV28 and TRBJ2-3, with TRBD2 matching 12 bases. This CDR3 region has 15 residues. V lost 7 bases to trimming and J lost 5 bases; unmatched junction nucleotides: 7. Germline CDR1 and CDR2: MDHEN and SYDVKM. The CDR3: CASTASGRAGDTQYF. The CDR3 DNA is TGTGCCAGCACGGCTAGCGGGAGGGCCGGAGATACGCAGTATTTT.

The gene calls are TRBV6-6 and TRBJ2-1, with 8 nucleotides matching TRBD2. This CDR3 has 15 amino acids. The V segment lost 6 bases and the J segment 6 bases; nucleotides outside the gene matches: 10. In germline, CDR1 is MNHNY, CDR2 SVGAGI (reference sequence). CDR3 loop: CASSQREQPVNEQFF. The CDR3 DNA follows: TGTGCCAGCAGCCAGCGGGAGCAGCCGGTCAATGAGCAGTTCTTC.